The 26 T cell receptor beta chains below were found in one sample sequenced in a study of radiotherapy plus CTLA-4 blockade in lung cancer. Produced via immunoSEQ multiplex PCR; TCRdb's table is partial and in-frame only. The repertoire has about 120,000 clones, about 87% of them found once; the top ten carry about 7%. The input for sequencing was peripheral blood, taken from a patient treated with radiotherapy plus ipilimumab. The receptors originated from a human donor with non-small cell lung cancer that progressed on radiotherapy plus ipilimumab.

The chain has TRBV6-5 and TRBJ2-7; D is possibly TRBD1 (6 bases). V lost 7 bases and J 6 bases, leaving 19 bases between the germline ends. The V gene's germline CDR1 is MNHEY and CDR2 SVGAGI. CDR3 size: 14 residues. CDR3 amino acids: CASMTGLPMSEQYF. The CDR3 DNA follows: TGTGCCAGCATGACAGGACTCCCAATGAGCGAGCAGTACTTC.

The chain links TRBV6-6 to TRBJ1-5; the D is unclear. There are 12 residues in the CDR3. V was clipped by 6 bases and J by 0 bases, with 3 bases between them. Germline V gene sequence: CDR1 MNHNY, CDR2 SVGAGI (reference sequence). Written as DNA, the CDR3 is TGTGCCAGCAGGATTAGCAATCAGCCCCAGCATTTT. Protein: CASRISNQPQHF.

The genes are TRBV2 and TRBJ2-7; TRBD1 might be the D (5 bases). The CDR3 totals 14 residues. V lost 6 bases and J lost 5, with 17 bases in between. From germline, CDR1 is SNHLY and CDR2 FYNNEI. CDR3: CASRPRSGNHEQYF. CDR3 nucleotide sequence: TGTGCCAGCAGGCCCCGGTCAGGGAACCACGAGCAGTACTTC.

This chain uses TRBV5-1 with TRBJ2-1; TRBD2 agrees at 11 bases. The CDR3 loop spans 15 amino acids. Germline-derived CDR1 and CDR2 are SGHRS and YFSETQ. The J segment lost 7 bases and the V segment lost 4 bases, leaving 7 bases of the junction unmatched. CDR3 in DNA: TGCGCCAGCAGCGAACTAGCGGGAGTCGAAAATGAGCAGTTCTTC. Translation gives CASSELAGVENEQFF. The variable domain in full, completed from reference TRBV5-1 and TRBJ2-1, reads KAGVTQTPRYLIKTRGQQVTLSCSPISGHRSVSWYQQTPGQGLQFLFEYFSETQRNKGNFPGRFSGRQFSNSRSEMNVSTLELGDSALYLCASSELAGVENEQFFGPGTRLTVL.

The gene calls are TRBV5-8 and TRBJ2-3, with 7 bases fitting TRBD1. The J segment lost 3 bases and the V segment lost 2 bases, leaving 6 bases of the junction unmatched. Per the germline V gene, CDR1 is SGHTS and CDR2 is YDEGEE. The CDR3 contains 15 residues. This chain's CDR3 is CASSLEGALTDTQYF. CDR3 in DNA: TGTGCCAGCAGCTTAGAGGGGGCGCTGACAGATACGCAGTATTTT.

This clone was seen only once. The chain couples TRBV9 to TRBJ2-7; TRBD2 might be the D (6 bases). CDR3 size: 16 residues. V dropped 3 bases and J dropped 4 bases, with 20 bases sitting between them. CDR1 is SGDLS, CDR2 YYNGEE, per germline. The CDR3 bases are TGTGCCAGCAGCGACCCTCCAGGGCGGGATCGGTACGAGCAGTACTTC. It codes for CASSDPPGRDRYEQYF.

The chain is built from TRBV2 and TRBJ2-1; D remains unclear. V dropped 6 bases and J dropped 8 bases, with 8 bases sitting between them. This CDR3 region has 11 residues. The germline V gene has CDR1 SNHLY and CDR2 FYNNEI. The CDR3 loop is CASRGKHEQFF. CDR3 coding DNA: TGTGCCAGCAGGGGAAAACATGAGCAGTTCTTC.

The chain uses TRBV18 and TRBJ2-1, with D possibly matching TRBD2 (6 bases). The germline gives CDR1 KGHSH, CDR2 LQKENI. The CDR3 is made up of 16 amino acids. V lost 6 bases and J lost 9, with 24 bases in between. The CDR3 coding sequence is TGTGCCAGCTCTCTCGGCACTGGCGGGATCTACGGTGAGCAGTTCTTC. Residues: CASSLGTGGIYGEQFF. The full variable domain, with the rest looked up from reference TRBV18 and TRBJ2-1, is NAGVMQNPRHLVRRRGQEARLRCSPMKGHSHVYWYRQLPEEGLKFMVYLQKENIIDESGMPKERFSAEFPKEGPSILRIQQVVRGDSAAYFCASSLGTGGIYGEQFFGPGTRLTVL.

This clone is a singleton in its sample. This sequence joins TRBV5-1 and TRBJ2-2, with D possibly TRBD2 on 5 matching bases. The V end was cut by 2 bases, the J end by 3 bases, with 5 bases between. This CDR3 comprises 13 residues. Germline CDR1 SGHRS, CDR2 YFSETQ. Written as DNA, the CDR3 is TGCGCCAGCAGCTTCGGGGACACCGGGGAGCTGTTTTTT. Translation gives CASSFGDTGELFF.

The CDR3 reads CASSPLPSAGFAFF. In DNA form, the CDR3 reads TGTGCCAGCTCACCTCTACCCTCGGCGGGCTTCGCTTTCTTT. This chain links TRBV18 with TRBJ1-1, with D uncertain. The germline V and J ends were trimmed by 3 bases and 11 bases, with 19 bases remaining between them. CDR3 length equals 14 residues. CDR1 is KGHSH, CDR2 LQKENI, per germline. The whole variable domain, remainder taken from reference TRBV18 and TRBJ1-1, is NAGVMQNPRHLVRRRGQEARLRCSPMKGHSHVYWYRQLPEEGLKFMVYLQKENIIDESGMPKERFSAEFPKEGPSILRIQQVVRGDSAAYFCASSPLPSAGFAFFGQGTRLTVV.

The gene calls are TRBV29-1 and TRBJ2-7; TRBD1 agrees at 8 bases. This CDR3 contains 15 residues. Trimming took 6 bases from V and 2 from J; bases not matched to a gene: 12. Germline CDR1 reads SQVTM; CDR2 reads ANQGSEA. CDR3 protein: CSVKEVPRGPYEQYF. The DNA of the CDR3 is TGCAGCGTGAAGGAGGTCCCCAGGGGGCCCTACGAGCAGTACTTC.

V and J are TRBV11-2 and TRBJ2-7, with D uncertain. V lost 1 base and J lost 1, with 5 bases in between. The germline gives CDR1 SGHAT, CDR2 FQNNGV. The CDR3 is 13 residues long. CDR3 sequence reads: CASSLVWSYEQYF. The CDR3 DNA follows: TGTGCCAGCAGCTTAGTTTGGTCCTACGAGCAGTACTTC.

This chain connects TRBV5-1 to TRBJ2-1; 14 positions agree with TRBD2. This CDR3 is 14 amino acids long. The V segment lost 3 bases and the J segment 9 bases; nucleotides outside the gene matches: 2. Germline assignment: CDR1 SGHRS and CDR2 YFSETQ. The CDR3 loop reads CASSSGLAGVEQFF. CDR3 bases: TGCGCCAGCAGCTCGGGACTAGCGGGAGTTGAGCAGTTCTTC.

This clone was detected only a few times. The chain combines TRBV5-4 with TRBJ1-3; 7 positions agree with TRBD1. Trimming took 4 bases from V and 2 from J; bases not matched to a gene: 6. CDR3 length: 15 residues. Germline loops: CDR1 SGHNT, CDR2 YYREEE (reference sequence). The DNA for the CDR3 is TGTGCCAGCAGCCTACAGACAGGGACTGGAAACACCATATATTTT. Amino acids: CASSLQTGTGNTIYF.

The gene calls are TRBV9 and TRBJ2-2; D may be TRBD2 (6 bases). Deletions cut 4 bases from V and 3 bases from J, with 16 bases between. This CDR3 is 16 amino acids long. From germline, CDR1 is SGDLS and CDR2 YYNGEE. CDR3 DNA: TGTGCCAGCAGCCCGAGTGGCGGGACCTACACCGGGGAGCTGTTTTTT. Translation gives CASSPSGGTYTGELFF.

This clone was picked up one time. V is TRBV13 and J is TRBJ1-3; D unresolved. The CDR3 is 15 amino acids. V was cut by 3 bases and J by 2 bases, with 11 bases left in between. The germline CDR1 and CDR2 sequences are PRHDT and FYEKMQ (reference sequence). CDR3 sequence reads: CASSLMGSAGNTIYF. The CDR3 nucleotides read TGTGCCAGCAGCTTGATGGGTTCCGCTGGAAACACCATATATTTT.

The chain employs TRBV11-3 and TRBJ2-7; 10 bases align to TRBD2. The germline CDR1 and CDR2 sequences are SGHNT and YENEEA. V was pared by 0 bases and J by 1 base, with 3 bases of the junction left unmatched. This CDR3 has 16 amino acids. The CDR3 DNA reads TGTGCCAGCAGCTTAGATTTAGCGGGAGGATCCTACGAGCAGTACTTC. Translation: CASSLDLAGGSYEQYF.

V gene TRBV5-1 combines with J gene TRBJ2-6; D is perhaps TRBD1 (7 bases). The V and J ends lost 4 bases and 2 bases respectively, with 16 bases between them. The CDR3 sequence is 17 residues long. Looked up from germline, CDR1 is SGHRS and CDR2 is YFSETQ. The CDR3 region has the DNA TGCGCCAGCAGCCGAAGACAGGGACTCCCTGGGGCCAACGTCCTGACTTTC. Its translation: CASSRRQGLPGANVLTF.

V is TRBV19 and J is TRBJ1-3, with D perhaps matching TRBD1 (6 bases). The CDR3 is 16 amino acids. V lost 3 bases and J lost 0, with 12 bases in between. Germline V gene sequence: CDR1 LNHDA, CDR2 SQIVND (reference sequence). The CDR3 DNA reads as TGTGCCAGTAGTATGATGGCAGGGGCCTCTGGAAACACCATATATTTT. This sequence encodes CASSMMAGASGNTIYF.

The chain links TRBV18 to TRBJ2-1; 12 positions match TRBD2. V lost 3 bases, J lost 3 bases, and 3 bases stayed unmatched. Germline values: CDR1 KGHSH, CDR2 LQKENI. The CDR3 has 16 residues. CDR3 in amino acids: CASSPGTSGLYNEQFF. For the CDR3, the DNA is TGTGCCAGCTCACCTGGGACTAGCGGGCTCTACAATGAGCAGTTCTTC.

The CDR3 nucleotides are TGTGCCAGCAGGCCGACAGCCGGAAACACCATATATTTT. This sequence encodes CASRPTAGNTIYF. The chain has TRBV6-5 and TRBJ1-3, with a tentative D call TRBD1 (5 bases). Germline CDR1 is MNHEY and CDR2 is SVGAGI. This CDR3 has 13 residues. V dropped 6 bases and J dropped 4 bases, with 10 bases sitting between them.

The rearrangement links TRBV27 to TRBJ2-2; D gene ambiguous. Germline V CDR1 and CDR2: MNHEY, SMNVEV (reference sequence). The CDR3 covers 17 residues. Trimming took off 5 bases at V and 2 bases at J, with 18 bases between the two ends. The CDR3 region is CASSPNLQELNTGELFF. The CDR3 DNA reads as TGTGCCAGCAGTCCTAACCTGCAGGAGCTTAACACCGGGGAGCTGTTTTTT.

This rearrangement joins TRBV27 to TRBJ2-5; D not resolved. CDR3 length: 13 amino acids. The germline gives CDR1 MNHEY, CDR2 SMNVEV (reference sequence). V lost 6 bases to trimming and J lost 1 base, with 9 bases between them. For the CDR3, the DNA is TGTGCCAGCAGGCAGGTCGCCCAAGAGACCCAGTACTTC. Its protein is CASRQVAQETQYF.

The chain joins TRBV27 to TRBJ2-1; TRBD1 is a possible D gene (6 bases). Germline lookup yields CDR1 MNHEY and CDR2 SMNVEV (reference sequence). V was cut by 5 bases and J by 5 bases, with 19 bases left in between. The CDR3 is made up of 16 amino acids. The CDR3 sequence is CASSTRTRGTDNEQFF. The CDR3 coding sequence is TGTGCCAGCAGTACCCGGACAAGGGGGACCGACAATGAGCAGTTCTTC.

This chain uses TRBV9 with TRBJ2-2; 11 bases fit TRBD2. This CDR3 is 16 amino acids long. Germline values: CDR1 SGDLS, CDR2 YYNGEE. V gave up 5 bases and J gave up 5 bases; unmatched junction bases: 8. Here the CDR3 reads CASSTLSGRATGELFF. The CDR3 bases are TGTGCCAGCAGTACCCTTAGCGGGAGGGCAACCGGGGAGCTGTTTTTT. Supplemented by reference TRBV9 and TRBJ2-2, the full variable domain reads DSGVTQTPKHLITATGQRVTLRCSPRSGDLSVYWYQQSLDQGLQFLIQYYNGEERAKGNILERFSAQQFPDLHSELNLSSLELGDSALYFCASSTLSGRATGELFFGEGSRLTVL.

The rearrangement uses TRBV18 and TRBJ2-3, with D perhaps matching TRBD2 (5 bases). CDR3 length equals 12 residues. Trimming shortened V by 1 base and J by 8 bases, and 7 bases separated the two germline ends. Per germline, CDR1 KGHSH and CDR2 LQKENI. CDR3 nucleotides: TGTGCCAGCTCACCACGCGGAGGTACGCAGTATTTT. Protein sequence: CASSPRGGTQYF.